This T cell receptor (beta chain) derives from a study of T cell responses to AZD1222 COVID-19 vaccine. The study, taken as a whole, reports: Unmutated variant regions are reportedly the target of nearly half of TCRs that are spike-specific. With two AZD1222 doses given, Spike-specific TCR breadth and depth both rose. Along spike, vaccine-associated CD4 TCRs were found throughout, with dominance at 160-218 and 743-854.

Of note for this clone: Its target is unknown.

Repertoires were generated with immunoSEQ multiplex PCR, while TCRdb's copy carries only in-frame clones and drops some. The listing contains about 140,000 clones. Trimming at V came to 4 bases and at J to 6 bases, leaving 14 bases not matched to a gene. The CDR3 extends over 17 amino acids. Germline values: CDR1 SNHLY, CDR2 FYNNEI. The origin of this receptor is an adult in good health. Input material: peripheral blood. The rearrangement joins TRBV2 to TRBJ2-2; 7 bases align to TRBD1. The CDR3 loop is CASSVMTGTLGPGELFF. The DNA of the CDR3 is TGTGCCAGCAGTGTCATGACAGGGACCCTGGGTCCCGGGGAGCTGTTTTTT.